This TCR beta chain was captured by sequencing in a study of cytomegalovirus exposure and HLA in healthy donors. Study conclusions and caveats: Roughly even sequencing depth across donors was the assumption behind the presence/absence analyses.

CDR3 length equals 13 residues. Germline values: CDR1 SGHNT, CDR2 YYREEE (reference sequence). V lost 3 bases, J lost 8 bases, and 14 bases lay in between. Details on this clone: Antigen unknown.

PCR involved 60 Vbeta and 13 Jbeta primers. Libraries were prepared by immunoSEQ multiplex PCR; TCRdb keeps only in-frame clonotypes and omits some of them. The sample carries approximately 100,000 clones, more than 75% recorded once. This sequence joins TRBV5-4 and TRBJ1-1; D perhaps matches TRBD1 (6 bases). Sequencing input: PBMCs. The TCR sequence derives from a woman in her thirties or forties in good health and CMV-seropositive. CDR3 DNA sequence: TGTGCCAGCAGCTCGGAAGGACAGCGGGAAGCTTTCTTT. This translates into CASSSEGQREAFF.